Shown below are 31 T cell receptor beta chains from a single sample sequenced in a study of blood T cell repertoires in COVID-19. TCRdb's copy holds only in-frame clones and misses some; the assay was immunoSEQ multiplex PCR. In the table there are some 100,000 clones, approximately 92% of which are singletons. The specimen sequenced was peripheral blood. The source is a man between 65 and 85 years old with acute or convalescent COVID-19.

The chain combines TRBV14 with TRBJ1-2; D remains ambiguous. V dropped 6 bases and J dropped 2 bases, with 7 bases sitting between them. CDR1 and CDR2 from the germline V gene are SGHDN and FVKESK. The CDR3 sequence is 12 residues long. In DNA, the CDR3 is TGTGCCAGCAGTTATCAGAACTATGGCTACACCTTC. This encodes CASSYQNYGYTF.

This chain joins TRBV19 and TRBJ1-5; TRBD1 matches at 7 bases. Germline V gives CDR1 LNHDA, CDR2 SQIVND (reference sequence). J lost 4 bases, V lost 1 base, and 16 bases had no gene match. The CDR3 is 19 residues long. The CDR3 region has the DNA TGTGCCAGTAGTATAGCCACCCTGATAGACAGGGTTGGAAATCAGCCCCAGCATTTT. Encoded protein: CASSIATLIDRVGNQPQHF.

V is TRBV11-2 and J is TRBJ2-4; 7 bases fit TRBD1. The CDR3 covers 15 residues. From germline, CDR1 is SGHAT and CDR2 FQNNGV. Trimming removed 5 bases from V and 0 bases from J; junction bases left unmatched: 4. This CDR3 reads CASSHYRGAKNIQYF. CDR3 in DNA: TGTGCCAGCAGCCATTACAGGGGAGCCAAAAACATTCAGTACTTC.

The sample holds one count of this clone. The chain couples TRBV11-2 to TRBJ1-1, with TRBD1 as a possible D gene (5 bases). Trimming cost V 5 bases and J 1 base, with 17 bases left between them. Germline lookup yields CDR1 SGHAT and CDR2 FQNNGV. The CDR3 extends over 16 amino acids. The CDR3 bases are TGTGCCAGCAGCCATTCCGGAACAGGAGAGAACACTGAAGCTTTCTTT. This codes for CASSHSGTGENTEAFF.

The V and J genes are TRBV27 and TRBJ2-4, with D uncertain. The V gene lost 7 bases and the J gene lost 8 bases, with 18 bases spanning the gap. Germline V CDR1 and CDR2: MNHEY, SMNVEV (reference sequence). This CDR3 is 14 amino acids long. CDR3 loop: CASTKIDNMDIQYF. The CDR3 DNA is TGTGCCAGCACCAAAATTGACAATATGGACATTCAGTACTTC.

The CDR3 DNA follows: TGTGCCAGCTCACCTAGGGGGGGAGCTGAAAAACTGTTTTTT. Protein sequence: CASSPRGGAEKLFF. The rearrangement links TRBV18 to TRBJ1-4, with TRBD1 as a possible D gene (6 bases). The CDR3 length is 14 residues. CDR1 and CDR2 from the germline V gene are KGHSH and LQKENI. V was trimmed by 3 bases and J by 7 bases, leaving 12 bases between them. The full variable domain, rest sourced from reference TRBV18 and TRBJ1-4, is NAGVMQNPRHLVRRRGQEARLRCSPMKGHSHVYWYRQLPEEGLKFMVYLQKENIIDESGMPKERFSAEFPKEGPSILRIQQVVRGDSAAYFCASSPRGGAEKLFFGSGTQLSVL.

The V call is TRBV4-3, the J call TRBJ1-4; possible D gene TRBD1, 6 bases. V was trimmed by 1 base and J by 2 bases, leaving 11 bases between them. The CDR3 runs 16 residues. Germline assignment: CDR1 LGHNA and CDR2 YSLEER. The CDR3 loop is CASSQGRGRTNEKLFF. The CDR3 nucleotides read TGCGCCAGCAGCCAAGGCAGGGGACGGACTAATGAAAAACTGTTTTTT.

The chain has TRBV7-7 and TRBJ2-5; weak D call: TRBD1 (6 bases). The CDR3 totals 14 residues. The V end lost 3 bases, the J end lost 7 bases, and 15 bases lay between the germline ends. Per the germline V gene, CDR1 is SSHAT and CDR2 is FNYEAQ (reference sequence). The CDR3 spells CASSLSTGYGTQYF. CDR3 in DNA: TGTGCCAGCAGCTTGAGTACAGGGTATGGGACCCAGTACTTC.

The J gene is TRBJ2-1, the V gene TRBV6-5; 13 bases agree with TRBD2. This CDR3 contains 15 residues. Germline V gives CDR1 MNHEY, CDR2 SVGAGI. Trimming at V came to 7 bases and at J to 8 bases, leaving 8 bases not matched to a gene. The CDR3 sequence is CASKTSGRAADEQFF. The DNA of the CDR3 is TGTGCCAGCAAAACTAGCGGGAGGGCCGCCGATGAGCAGTTCTTC.

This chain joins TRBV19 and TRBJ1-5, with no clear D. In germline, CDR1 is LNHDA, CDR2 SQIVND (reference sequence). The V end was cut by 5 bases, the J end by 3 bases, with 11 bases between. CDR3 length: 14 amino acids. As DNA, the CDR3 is TGTGCCAGTAGTCACGGTACAGACAATCAGCCCCAGCATTTT. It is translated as CASSHGTDNQPQHF.

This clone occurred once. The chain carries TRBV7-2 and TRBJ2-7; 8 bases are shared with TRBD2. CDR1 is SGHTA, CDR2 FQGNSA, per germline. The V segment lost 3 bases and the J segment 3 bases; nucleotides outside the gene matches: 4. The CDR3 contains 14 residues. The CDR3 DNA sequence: TGTGCCAGCAGCTTTGCAACTAGCGGCTACGAGCAGTACTTC. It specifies CASSFATSGYEQYF.

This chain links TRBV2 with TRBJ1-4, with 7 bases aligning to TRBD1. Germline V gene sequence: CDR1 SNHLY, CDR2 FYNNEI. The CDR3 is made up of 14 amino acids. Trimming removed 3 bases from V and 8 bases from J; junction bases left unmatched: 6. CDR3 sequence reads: CASSDDQGEEKLFF. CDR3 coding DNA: TGTGCCAGCAGTGACGATCAGGGGGAAGAAAAACTGTTTTTT. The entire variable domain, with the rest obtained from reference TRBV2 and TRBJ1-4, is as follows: EPEVTQTPSHQVTQMGQEVILRCVPISNHLYFYWYRQILGQKVEFLVSFYNNEISEKSEIFDDQFSVERPDGSNFTLKIRSTKLEDSAMYFCASSDDQGEEKLFFGSGTQLSVL.

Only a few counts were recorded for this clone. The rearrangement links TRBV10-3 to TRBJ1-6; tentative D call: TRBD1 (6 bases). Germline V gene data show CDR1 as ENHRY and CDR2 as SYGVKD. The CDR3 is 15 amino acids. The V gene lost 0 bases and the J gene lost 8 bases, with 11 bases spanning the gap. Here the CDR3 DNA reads TGTGCCATCAGTGAGTCTAGGGGGAACTATTCACCCCTCCACTTT. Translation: CAISESRGNYSPLHF.

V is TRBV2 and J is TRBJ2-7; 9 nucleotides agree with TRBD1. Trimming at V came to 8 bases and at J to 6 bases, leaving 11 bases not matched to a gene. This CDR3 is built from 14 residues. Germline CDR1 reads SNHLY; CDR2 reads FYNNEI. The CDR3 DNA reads TGTGCCAGCGGGCACCGGACAGGGGTAGGCGAGCAGTACTTC. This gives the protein CASGHRTGVGEQYF.

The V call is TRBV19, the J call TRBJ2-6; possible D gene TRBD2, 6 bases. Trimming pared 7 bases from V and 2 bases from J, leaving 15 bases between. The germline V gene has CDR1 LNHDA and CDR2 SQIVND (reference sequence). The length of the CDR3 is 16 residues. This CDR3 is CASNQGGATGANVLTF. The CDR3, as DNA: TGTGCCAGTAATCAGGGAGGAGCCACTGGGGCCAACGTCCTGACTTTC.

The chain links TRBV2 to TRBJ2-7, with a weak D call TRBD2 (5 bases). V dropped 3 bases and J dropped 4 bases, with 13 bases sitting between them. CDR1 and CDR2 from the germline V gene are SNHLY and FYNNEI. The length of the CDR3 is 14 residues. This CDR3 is CASSERAPVYEQYF. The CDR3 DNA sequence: TGTGCCAGCAGTGAGCGGGCCCCCGTTTACGAGCAGTACTTC.

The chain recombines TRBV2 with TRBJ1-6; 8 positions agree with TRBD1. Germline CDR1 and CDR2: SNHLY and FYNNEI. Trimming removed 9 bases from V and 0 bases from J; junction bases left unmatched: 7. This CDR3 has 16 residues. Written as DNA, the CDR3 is TGTGCCAGTATGGACAGGGTTGGCTCCTATAATTCACCCCTCCACTTT. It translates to CASMDRVGSYNSPLHF.

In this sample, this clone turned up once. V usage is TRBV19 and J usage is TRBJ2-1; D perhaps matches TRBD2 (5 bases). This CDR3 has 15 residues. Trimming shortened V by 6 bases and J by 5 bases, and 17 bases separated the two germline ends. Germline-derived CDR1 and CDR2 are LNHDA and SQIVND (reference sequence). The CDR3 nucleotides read TGTGCCAGTAGGCGGGCAGGCTCCTTCGACAATGAGCAGTTCTTC. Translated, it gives CASRRAGSFDNEQFF.

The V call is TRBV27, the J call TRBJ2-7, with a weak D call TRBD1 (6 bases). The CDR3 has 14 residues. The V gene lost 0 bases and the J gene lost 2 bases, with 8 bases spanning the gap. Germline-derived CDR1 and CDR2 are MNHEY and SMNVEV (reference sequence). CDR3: CASSLSGAPYEQYF. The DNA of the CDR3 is TGTGCCAGCAGTTTATCGGGGGCCCCCTACGAGCAGTACTTC.

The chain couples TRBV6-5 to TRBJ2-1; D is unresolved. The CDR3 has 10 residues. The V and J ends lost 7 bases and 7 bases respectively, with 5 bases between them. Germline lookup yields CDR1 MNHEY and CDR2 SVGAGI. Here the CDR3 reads CASTGNEQFF. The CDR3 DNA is TGTGCCAGCACCGGGAATGAGCAGTTCTTC.

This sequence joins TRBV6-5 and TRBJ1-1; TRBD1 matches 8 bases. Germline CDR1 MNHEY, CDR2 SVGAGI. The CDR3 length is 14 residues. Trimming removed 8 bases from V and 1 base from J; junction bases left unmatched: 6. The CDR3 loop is CASGTGPRNTEAFF. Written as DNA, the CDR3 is TGTGCCAGCGGGACAGGACCTCGGAACACTGAAGCTTTCTTT.

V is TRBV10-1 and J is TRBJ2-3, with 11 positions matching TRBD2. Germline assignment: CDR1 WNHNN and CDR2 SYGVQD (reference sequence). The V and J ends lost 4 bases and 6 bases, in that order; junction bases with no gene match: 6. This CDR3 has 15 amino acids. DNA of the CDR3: TGCGCCAGCAGTGGGCTAGCGGGGGGTCTCGATACGCAGTATTTT. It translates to CASSGLAGGLDTQYF.

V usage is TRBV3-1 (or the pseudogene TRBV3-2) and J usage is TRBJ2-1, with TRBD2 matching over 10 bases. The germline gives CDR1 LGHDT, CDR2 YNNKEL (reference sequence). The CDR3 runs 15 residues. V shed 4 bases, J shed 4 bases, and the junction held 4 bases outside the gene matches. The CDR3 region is CASSPPAGGYNEQFF. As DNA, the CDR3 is TGTGCCAGCAGCCCCCCAGCGGGAGGGTACAATGAGCAGTTCTTC.

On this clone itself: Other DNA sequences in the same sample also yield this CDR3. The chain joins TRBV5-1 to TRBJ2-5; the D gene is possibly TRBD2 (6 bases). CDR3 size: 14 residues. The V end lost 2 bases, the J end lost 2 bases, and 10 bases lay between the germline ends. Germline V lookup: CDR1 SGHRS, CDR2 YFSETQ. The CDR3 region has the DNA TGCGCCAGCAGCTTAGGGCTAGCGCAAGAGACCCAGTACTTC. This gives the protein CASSLGLAQETQYF.

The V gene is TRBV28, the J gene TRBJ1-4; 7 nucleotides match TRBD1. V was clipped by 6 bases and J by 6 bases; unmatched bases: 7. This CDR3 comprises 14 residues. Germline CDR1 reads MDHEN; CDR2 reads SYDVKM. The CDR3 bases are TGTGCCAGCAGCTCGACAGGGTTCTATGAAAAACTGTTTTTT. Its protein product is CASSSTGFYEKLFF.

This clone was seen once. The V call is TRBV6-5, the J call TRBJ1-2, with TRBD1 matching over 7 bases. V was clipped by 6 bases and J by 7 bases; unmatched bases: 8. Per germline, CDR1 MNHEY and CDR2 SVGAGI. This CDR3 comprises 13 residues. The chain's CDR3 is CASSRTGVSGYTF. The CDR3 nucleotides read TGTGCCAGCAGCCGAACAGGGGTTAGTGGCTACACCTTC.

The CDR3 protein is CASTPDLNYEQYF. CDR3 nucleotides: TGTGCCAGCACGCCGGACTTAAACTACGAGCAGTACTTC. This chain connects TRBV2 to TRBJ2-7; D perhaps matches TRBD2 (5 bases). CDR3 length equals 13 residues. The germline gives CDR1 SNHLY, CDR2 FYNNEI. V was pared by 7 bases and J by 3 bases, with 13 bases between. The full variable domain, its missing parts supplied by reference TRBV2 and TRBJ2-7, is EPEVTQTPSHQVTQMGQEVILRCVPISNHLYFYWYRQILGQKVEFLVSFYNNEISEKSEIFDDQFSVERPDGSNFTLKIRSTKLEDSAMYFCASTPDLNYEQYFGPGTRLTVT.

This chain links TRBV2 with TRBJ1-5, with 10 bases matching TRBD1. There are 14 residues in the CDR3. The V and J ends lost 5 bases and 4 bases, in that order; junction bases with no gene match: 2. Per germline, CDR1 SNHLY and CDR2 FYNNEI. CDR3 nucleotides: TGTGCCAGCAGTAAGGACAGGGGGAATCAGCCCCAGCATTTT. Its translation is CASSKDRGNQPQHF.

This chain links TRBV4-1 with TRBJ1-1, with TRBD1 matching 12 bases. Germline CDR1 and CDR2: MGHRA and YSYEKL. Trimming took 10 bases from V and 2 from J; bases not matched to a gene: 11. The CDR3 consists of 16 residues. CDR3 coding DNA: TGCGCCACCAAGCCGGGACAGGGGGCGATAAACACTGAAGCTTTCTTT. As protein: CATKPGQGAINTEAFF.

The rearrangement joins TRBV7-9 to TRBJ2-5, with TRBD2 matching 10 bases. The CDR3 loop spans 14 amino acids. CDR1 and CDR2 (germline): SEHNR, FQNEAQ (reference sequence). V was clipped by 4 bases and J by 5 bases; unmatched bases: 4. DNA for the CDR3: TGTGCCAGCAGCTCTAGCGGGGGTGAGGAGACCCAGTACTTC. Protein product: CASSSSGGEETQYF.

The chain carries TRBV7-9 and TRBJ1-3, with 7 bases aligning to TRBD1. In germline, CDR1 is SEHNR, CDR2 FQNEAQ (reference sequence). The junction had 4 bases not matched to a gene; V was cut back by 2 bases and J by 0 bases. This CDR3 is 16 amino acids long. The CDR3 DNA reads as TGTGCCAGCAGCTTACAGGGGGTTCGCTCTGGAAACACCATATATTTT. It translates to CASSLQGVRSGNTIYF.